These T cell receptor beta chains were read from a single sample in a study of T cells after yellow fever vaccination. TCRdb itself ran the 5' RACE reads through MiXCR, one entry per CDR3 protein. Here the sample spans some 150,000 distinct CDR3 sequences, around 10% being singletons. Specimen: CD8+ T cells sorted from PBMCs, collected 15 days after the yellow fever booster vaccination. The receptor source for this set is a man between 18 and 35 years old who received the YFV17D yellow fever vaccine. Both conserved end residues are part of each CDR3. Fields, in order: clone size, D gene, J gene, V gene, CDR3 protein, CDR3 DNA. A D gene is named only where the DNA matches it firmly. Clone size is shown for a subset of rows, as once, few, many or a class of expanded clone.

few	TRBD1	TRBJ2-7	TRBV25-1	CASSQAGGLDEQYF	TGTGCCAGCAGTCAGGCAGGGGGATTAGACGAGCAGTACTTC
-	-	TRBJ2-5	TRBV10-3	CAISDNFRDGGETQYF	TGTGCCATCAGTGATAACTTTCGGGACGGCGGGGAGACCCAGTACTTC
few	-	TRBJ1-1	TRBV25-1	CASSDGGWTEAFF	TGTGCCAGCAGTGATGGGGGGTGGACTGAAGCTTTCTTT
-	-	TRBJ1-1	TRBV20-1	CSALTDHTEAFF	TGCAGTGCTTTGACGGATCACACTGAAGCTTTCTTT
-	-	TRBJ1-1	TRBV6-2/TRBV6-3	CASSLGTRTEAFF	TGTGCCAGCAGCTTAGGGACGAGGACTGAAGCTTTCTTT
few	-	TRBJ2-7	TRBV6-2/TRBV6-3	CASTHGGRYEQYF	TGTGCCAGCACCCACGGGGGTCGATACGAGCAGTACTTC
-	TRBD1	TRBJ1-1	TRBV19	CASSPGQAEAFF	TGTGCCAGTAGTCCCGGACAGGCTGAAGCTTTCTTT
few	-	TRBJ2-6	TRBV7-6	CASSLEALLPSGANVLTF	TGTGCCAGCAGCTTAGAGGCACTTCTCCCATCTGGGGCCAACGTCCTGACTTTC
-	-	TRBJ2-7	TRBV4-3	CAISQDTTYEQYF	TGCGCCATCAGCCAAGATACCACCTACGAGCAGTACTTC
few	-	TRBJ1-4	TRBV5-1	CASSAYRATNEKLFF	TGCGCCAGCAGCGCCTACAGGGCAACTAATGAAAAACTGTTTTTT
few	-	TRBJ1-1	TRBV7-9	CASSKLSSEAFF	TGTGCCAGCAGCAAACTCAGCTCTGAAGCTTTCTTT
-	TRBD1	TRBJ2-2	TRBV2	CASSGDSLNTGELFF	TGTGCCAGCAGTGGGGACAGCCTAAACACCGGGGAGCTGTTTTTT
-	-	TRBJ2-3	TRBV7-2	CASSFTVPQYF	TGTGCCAGCAGCTTTACAGTCCCGCAGTATTTT
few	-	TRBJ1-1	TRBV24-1	CATSDSTGWGTEAFF	TGTGCCACCAGTGATTCGACAGGTTGGGGGACTGAAGCTTTCTTT
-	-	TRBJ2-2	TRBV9	CASSETAPGELFF	TGTGCCAGCAGCGAGACCGCTCCCGGGGAGCTGTTTTTT
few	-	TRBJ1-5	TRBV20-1	CSAERKDSNQPQHF	TGCAGTGCCGAAAGGAAGGATAGCAATCAGCCCCAGCATTTT
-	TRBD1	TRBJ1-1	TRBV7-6	CASSLMGQGNTEAFF	TGTGCCAGCAGCTTAATGGGACAGGGGAACACTGAAGCTTTCTTT
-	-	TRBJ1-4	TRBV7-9	CASLKEGGNEKLFF	TGTGCCAGCCTTAAGGAGGGTGGTAATGAAAAACTGTTTTTT
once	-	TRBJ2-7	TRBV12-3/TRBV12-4	CASSLARDEQYF	TGTGCCAGCAGTTTAGCGCGCGACGAGCAGTACTTC
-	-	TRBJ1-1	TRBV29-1	CSVGGTAKNTEAFF	TGCAGCGTTGGGGGGACGGCGAAAAACACTGAAGCTTTCTTT
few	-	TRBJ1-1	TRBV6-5	CATGRDRAPEAFF	TGTGCCACCGGGAGAGATCGGGCCCCTGAAGCTTTCTTT
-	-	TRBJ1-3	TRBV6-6	CASSWVSGAGNTIYF	TGTGCCAGCAGTTGGGTGTCGGGGGCTGGAAACACCATATATTTT
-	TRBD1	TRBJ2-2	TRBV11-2	CAITYRGYTGELFF	TGTGCCATCACCTACAGGGGCTACACCGGGGAGCTGTTTTTT
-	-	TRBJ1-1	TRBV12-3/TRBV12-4	CASSLTIPVTEAFF	TGTGCCAGCAGTTTGACGATCCCTGTAACTGAAGCTTTCTTT
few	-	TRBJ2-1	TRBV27	CASSYGRGHNEQFF	TGTGCCAGCAGTTACGGGAGGGGGCACAATGAGCAGTTCTTC
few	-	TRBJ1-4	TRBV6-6	CASTPPRGRTNEKLFF	TGTGCCAGCACCCCGCCCCGGGGGCGCACTAATGAAAAACTGTTTTTT
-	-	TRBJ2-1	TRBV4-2	CASSQARDWVNEQFF	TGTGCCAGCAGCCAAGCAAGGGACTGGGTCAATGAGCAGTTCTTC
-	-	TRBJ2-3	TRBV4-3	CASSQGRTPATDTQYF	TGCGCCAGCAGCCAGGGTCGAACCCCTGCCACAGATACGCAGTATTTT
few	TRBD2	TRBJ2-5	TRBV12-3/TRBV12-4	CASSFVAGGQETQYF	TGTGCCAGCAGTTTCGTAGCGGGGGGACAAGAGACCCAGTACTTC
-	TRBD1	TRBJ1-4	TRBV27	CASSRDRGTDEKLFF	TGTGCCAGCAGTCGGGACAGGGGGACGGATGAAAAACTGTTTTTT
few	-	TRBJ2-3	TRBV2	CATSSGQITSTDTQYF	TGTGCCACCTCATCGGGACAAATCACTAGCACAGATACGCAGTATTTT
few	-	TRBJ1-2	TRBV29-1	CSVADVGHYYGYTF	TGCAGCGTGGCCGATGTGGGGCACTACTATGGCTACACCTTC
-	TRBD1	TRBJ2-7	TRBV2	CASSEGETGGLRYEQYF	TGTGCCAGCAGTGAGGGGGAGACAGGGGGTCTACGATACGAGCAGTACTTC
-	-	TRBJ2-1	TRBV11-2	CASSSPGPSSYNEQFF	TGTGCCAGCAGCTCTCCTGGGCCGAGCTCCTACAATGAGCAGTTCTTC
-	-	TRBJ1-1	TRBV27	CASSLIGMAEAFF	TGTGCCAGCAGTTTAATCGGGATGGCTGAAGCTTTCTTT
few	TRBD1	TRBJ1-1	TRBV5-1	CASSAFRAGGNTEAFF	TGCGCCAGCAGCGCCTTCCGCGCAGGGGGGAACACTGAAGCTTTCTTT
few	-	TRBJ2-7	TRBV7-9	CASSPRDARYEQYF	TGTGCCAGCAGCCCCCGGGACGCCCGCTACGAGCAGTACTTC
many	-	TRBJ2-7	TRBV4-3	CASSPGRGYEQYF	TGCGCCAGCAGCCCCGGACGGGGCTACGAGCAGTACTTC
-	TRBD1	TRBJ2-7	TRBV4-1	CASSQVLGQGAYEQYF	TGCGCCAGCAGCCAAGTCTTAGGACAGGGAGCCTACGAGCAGTACTTC
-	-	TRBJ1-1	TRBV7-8	CASSSYTEGNTEAFF	TGTGCCAGCAGCTCCTATACTGAGGGAAACACTGAAGCTTTCTTT
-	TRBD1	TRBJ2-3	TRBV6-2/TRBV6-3	CASSVVGSTGEADTQYF	TGTGCCAGCAGTGTAGTAGGATCGACAGGGGAGGCAGATACGCAGTATTTT
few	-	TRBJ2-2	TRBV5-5	CASSPGPNTGELFF	TGTGCCAGCAGCCCGGGACCGAACACCGGGGAGCTGTTTTTT
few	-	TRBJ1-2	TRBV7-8	CASSLVGTGSLYGYTF	TGTGCCAGCAGCTTAGTGGGAACCGGGAGCTTATATGGCTACACCTTC
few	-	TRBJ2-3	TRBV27	CASSLFKGPDTQYF	TGTGCCAGCAGTTTATTTAAGGGCCCAGATACGCAGTATTTT